Shown below are 19 T cell receptor beta chains from a single sample sequenced in a study of cytomegalovirus exposure and HLA in healthy donors. The PCR made use of 60 Vbeta and 13 Jbeta primers. TCRdb's copy holds only in-frame clones and misses some; the assay was immunoSEQ multiplex PCR. The table lists approximately 110,000 clones, with about 2.2% in the top ten. The sample taken for sequencing was PBMCs. The receptors derive from a man aged 35-49 years in good health and CMV-seronegative.

The chain recombines TRBV29-1 with TRBJ1-2, with D possibly TRBD1 on 6 matching bases. The CDR3 loop spans 12 amino acids. CDR1 is SQVTM, CDR2 ANQGSEA, per germline. V lost 6 bases to trimming and J lost 12 bases, with 20 bases between them. The CDR3 coding sequence is TGCAGCGTGAGGGAGACAGGCCCGCTCCACACCTTC. Amino acids: CSVRETGPLHTF.

The rearrangement joins TRBV9 to TRBJ1-2; TRBD1 matches 8 bases. Germline-derived CDR1 and CDR2 are SGDLS and YYNGEE. The CDR3 length is 13 residues. Trimming took 1 base from V and 5 from J; bases not matched to a gene: 1. The CDR3 here is CASSVRQGYGYTF. DNA of the CDR3: TGTGCCAGCAGCGTAAGACAGGGGTATGGCTACACCTTC.

The chain carries TRBV4-1 and TRBJ2-1; D not resolved. The germline CDR1 and CDR2 sequences are MGHRA and YSYEKL. This CDR3 spans 15 amino acids. Trimming shortened V by 0 bases and J by 1 base, and 7 bases separated the two germline ends. The CDR3 spells CASSQDGSSYNEQFF. The CDR3 DNA reads TGCGCCAGCAGCCAAGATGGTAGTTCCTACAATGAGCAGTTCTTC.

V gene TRBV9 combines with J gene TRBJ1-2, with D tentatively TRBD1 (5 bases). V lost 7 bases and J lost 6, with 13 bases in between. The germline gives CDR1 SGDLS, CDR2 YYNGEE. The CDR3 length is 12 residues. The CDR3 here is CASARTRDGYTF. The CDR3 DNA follows: TGTGCCAGCGCGCGCACCAGGGATGGCTACACCTTC. The entire variable domain, with the rest obtained from reference TRBV9 and TRBJ1-2, is as follows: DSGVTQTPKHLITATGQRVTLRCSPRSGDLSVYWYQQSLDQGLQFLIQYYNGEERAKGNILERFSAQQFPDLHSELNLSSLELGDSALYFCASARTRDGYTFGSGTRLTVV.

The rearrangement joins TRBV11-3 to TRBJ1-1; a possible D gene is TRBD1 (5 bases). Trimming left V 1 base short and J 4 bases short, with 10 bases between. Germline loops: CDR1 SGHNT, CDR2 YENEEA. CDR3 length: 14 residues. In nucleotides, the CDR3 is TGTGCCAGCAGCTTAGCTTCACAGGCCACTGAAGCTTTCTTT. Protein: CASSLASQATEAFF.

The J gene is TRBJ2-7, the V gene TRBV5-1; 10 nucleotides line up with TRBD1. The CDR3 loop spans 14 amino acids. In germline, CDR1 is SGHRS, CDR2 YFSETQ. V shed 4 bases, J shed 4 bases, and the junction held 5 bases outside the gene matches. CDR3 sequence (DNA): TGCGCCAGCAGCATCCGGGACAGGGGTTACGAGCAGTACTTC. Its protein product is CASSIRDRGYEQYF.

The chain couples TRBV6-5 to TRBJ1-1, with a weak D call TRBD1 (5 bases). Germline assignment: CDR1 MNHEY and CDR2 SVGAGI. This CDR3 is built from 12 residues. The V end was cut by 6 bases, the J end by 5 bases, with 10 bases between. DNA for the CDR3: TGTGCCAGCAGGGAACGGGGGACTGAAGCTTTCTTT. It specifies CASRERGTEAFF.

The chain employs TRBV6-5 and TRBJ1-1, with a weak D call TRBD1 (6 bases). The germline V and J ends were trimmed by 2 bases and 3 bases, with 10 bases remaining between them. Germline CDR1 reads MNHEY; CDR2 reads SVGAGI. This CDR3 is built from 14 residues. CDR3 protein: CASSYGAGDTEAFF. The CDR3 nucleotides are TGTGCCAGCAGTTACGGGGCAGGGGACACTGAAGCTTTCTTT.

V is TRBV25-1 and J is TRBJ1-3, with 11 bases lining up with TRBD1. This CDR3 has 15 residues. V lost 5 bases and J lost 2; bases outside the gene matches: 2. Germline-derived CDR1 and CDR2 are MGHDK and SYGVNS. CDR3 nucleotide sequence: TGTGCCAGCAGTAAGGACAGGGGGCCTGGAAACACCATATATTTT. Translation: CASSKDRGPGNTIYF. Drawing the rest from reference TRBV25-1 and TRBJ1-3, the complete variable domain is EADIYQTPRYLVIGTGKKITLECSQTMGHDKMYWYQQDPGMELHLIHYSYGVNSTEKGDLSSESTVSRIRTEHFPLTLESARPSHTSQYLCASSKDRGPGNTIYFGEGSWLTVV.

This chain connects TRBV5-5 to TRBJ2-5; D is perhaps TRBD2 (6 bases). V shed 2 bases and J shed 5 bases, with 7 bases lying between them. Germline CDR1 SGHKS, CDR2 YYEKEE (reference sequence). The CDR3 loop spans 12 amino acids. The CDR3 nucleotides are TGTGCCAGCAGCTTAGGGAGGGAGACCCAGTACTTC. Protein sequence: CASSLGRETQYF.

The V gene is TRBV19, the J gene TRBJ2-6; D might be TRBD1 (7 bases). V was cut by 6 bases and J by 0 bases, with 18 bases left in between. The CDR3 totals 18 residues. Looked up from germline, CDR1 is LNHDA and CDR2 is SQIVND (reference sequence). In DNA, the CDR3 is TGTGCCAGTAGCCACACCAGGAGGGGGCCCTCTGGGGCCAACGTCCTGACTTTC. As protein: CASSHTRRGPSGANVLTF.

The rearrangement uses TRBV7-2 and TRBJ2-7, with 8 nucleotides matching TRBD1. The CDR3 runs 13 residues. The ends lost 6 bases at V and 7 bases at J; junction bases unmatched: 8. Germline lookup yields CDR1 SGHTA and CDR2 FQGNSA. The CDR3 DNA reads TGTGCCAGCAGGAGGACAGGGACGGAGGAGCAGTACTTC. It specifies CASRRTGTEEQYF.

V is TRBV4-2 and J is TRBJ2-5; 11 bases are shared with TRBD2. Germline lookup yields CDR1 LGHNA and CDR2 YNFKEQ. This CDR3 is built from 20 residues. Germline trimming cut 0 bases from V and 0 bases from J; bases unmatched to any gene: 12. CDR3 nucleotides: TGTGCCAGCAGCCAAGAGGGACTAGCGGACGCCCCCCCCCACCAAGAGACCCAGTACTTC. Amino acids: CASSQEGLADAPPHQETQYF.

The rearrangement joins TRBV18 to TRBJ2-1, with TRBD2 matching over 9 bases. CDR1 KGHSH and CDR2 LQKENI come from the germline V gene. Trimming at V came to 9 bases and at J to 6 bases, leaving 12 bases not matched to a gene. CDR3 length: 15 amino acids. The CDR3 reads CASSDGDSGSNEQFF. Here the CDR3 DNA reads TGTGCCAGTTCCGACGGGGATAGCGGGAGCAATGAGCAGTTCTTC.

The V and J genes are TRBV19 and TRBJ2-7, with D possibly being TRBD2 (6 bases). Trimming shortened V by 5 bases and J by 6 bases, and 20 bases separated the two germline ends. CDR3 length: 15 residues. Germline values: CDR1 LNHDA, CDR2 SQIVND (reference sequence). Here the CDR3 reads CASSAGTPSAGEQYF. CDR3 sequence (DNA): TGTGCCAGTAGTGCGGGGACCCCCTCTGCAGGCGAGCAGTACTTC. Full variable domain (missing parts from reference TRBV19 and TRBJ2-7): DGGITQSPKYLFRKEGQNVTLSCEQNLNHDAMYWYRQDPGQGLRLIYYSQIVNDFQKGDIAEGYSVSREKKESFPLTVTSAQKNPTAFYLCASSAGTPSAGEQYFGPGTRLTVT.

V gene TRBV6-6 combines with J gene TRBJ2-3; 10 bases agree with TRBD1. Germline CDR1 and CDR2: MNHNY and SVGAGI (reference sequence). V lost 2 bases and J lost 4; bases outside the gene matches: 6. The CDR3 runs to 16 residues. The CDR3 DNA is TGTGCCAGCAGTTACGGGGGGGACAGGGGACCAGATACGCAGTATTTT. It codes for CASSYGGDRGPDTQYF.

The chain is built from TRBV27 and TRBJ2-1, with D perhaps TRBD1 (6 bases). This CDR3 is 14 amino acids long. Deletions cut 1 base from V and 2 bases from J, with 6 bases between. Germline V gene data show CDR1 as MNHEY and CDR2 as SMNVEV (reference sequence). In DNA form, the CDR3 reads TGTGCCAGCAGTTTATACAGGGCCTACAATGAGCAGTTCTTC. Its protein product is CASSLYRAYNEQFF.

V and J are TRBV7-3 and TRBJ2-3; a possible D gene is TRBD1 (5 bases). CDR1 SGHTA and CDR2 FQGTGA come from the germline V gene. CDR3 size: 12 residues. V lost 2 bases to trimming and J lost 8 bases, with 8 bases between them. The CDR3 spells CASSLDRSTQYF. The CDR3 nucleotides read TGTGCCAGCAGCTTAGACAGATCTACGCAGTATTTT. The full variable domain, its missing parts supplied by reference TRBV7-3 and TRBJ2-3, is GAGVSQTPSNKVTEKGKYVELRCDPISGHTALYWYRQSLGQGPEFLIYFQGTGAADDSGLPNDRFFAVRPEGSVSTLKIQRTERGDSAVYLCASSLDRSTQYFGPGTRLTVL.

The chain recombines TRBV6-6 with TRBJ2-7; 13 bases match TRBD2. This CDR3 has 16 amino acids. V lost 8 bases and J lost 2; bases outside the gene matches: 9. Germline assignment: CDR1 MNHNY and CDR2 SVGAGI (reference sequence). CDR3 bases: TGTGCCAGCTCGTTACCCGGGACTAGCGGGACCTACGAGCAGTACTTC. Its protein is CASSLPGTSGTYEQYF.